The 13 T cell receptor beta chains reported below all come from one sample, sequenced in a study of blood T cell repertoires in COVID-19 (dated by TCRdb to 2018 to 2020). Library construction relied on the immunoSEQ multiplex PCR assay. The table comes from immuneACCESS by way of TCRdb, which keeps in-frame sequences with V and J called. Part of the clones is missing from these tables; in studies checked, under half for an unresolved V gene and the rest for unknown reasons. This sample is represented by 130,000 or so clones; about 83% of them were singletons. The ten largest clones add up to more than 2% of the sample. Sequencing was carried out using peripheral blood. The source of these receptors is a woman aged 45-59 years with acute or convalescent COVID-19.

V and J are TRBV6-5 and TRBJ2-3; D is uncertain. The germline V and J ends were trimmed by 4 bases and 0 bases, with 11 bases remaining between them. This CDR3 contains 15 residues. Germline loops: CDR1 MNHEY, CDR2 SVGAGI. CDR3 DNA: TGTGCCAGCAGTTCACCTACCAAGAGCACAGATACGCAGTATTTT. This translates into CASSSPTKSTDTQYF.

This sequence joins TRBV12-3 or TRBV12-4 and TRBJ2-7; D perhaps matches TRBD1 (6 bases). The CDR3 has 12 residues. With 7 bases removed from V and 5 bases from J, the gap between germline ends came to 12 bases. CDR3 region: CASTRTGNEQYF. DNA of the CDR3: TGTGCCAGCACCCGAACAGGGAACGAGCAGTACTTC.

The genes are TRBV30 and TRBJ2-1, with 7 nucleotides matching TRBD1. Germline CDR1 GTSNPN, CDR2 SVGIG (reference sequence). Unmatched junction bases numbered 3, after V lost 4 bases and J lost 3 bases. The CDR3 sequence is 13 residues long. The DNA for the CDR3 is TGTGCCTGGACGGGACAGTACTACAATGAGCAGTTCTTC. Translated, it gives CAWTGQYYNEQFF. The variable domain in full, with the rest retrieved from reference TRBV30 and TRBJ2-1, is SQTIHQWPATLVQPVGSPLSLECTVEGTSNPNLYWYRQAAGRGLQLLFYSVGIGQISSEVPQNLSASRPQDRQFILSSKKLLLSDSGFYLCAWTGQYYNEQFFGPGTRLTVL.

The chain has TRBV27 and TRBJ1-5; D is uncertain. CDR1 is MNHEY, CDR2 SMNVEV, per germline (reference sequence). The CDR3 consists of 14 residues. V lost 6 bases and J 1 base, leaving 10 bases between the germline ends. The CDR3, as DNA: TGTGCCAGCAGCGGAGCCGGAAGCAATCAGCCCCAGCATTTT. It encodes CASSGAGSNQPQHF.

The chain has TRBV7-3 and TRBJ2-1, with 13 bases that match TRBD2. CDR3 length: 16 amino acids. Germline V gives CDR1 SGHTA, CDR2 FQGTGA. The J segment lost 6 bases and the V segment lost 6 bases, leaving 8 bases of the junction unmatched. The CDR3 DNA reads TGTGCCAGCAGTGGACTAGCGGGGGTCCCCCTCAATGAGCAGTTCTTC. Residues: CASSGLAGVPLNEQFF.

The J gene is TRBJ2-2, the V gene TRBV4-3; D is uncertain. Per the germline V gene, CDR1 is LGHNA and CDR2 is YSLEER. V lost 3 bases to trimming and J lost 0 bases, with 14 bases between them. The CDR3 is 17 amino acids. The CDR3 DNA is TGCGCCAGCAGCCAGGCCGTTTATGGCTCGAACACCGGGGAGCTGTTTTTT. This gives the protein CASSQAVYGSNTGELFF.

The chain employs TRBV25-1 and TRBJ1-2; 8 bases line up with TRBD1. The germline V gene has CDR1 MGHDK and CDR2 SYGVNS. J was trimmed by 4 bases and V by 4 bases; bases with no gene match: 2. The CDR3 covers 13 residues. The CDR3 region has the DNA TGTGCCAGCAGTGGGACAGGGCTCTATGGCTACACCTTC. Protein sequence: CASSGTGLYGYTF.

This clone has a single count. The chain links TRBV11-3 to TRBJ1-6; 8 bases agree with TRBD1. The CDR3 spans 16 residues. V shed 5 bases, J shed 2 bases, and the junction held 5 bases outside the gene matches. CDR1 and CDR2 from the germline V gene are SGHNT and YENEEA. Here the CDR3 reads CASSPRQGPYNSPLHF. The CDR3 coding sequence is TGTGCCAGCAGCCCTCGACAGGGGCCCTATAATTCACCCCTCCACTTT.

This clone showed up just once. This CDR3 reads CASSWGTGRTEAFF. CDR3 in DNA: TGTGCCAGCAGTTGGGGGACAGGGCGGACTGAAGCTTTCTTT. The chain carries TRBV6-5 and TRBJ1-1, with 9 bases lining up with TRBD1. V lost 4 bases to trimming and J lost 5 bases; unmatched junction nucleotides: 5. The CDR3 covers 14 residues. Germline CDR1 reads MNHEY; CDR2 reads SVGAGI.

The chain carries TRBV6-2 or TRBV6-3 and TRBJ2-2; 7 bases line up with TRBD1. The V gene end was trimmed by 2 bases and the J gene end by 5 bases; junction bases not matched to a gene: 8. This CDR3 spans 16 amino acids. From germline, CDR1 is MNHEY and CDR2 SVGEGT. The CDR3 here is CASSYQTGQRTGELFF. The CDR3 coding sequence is TGTGCCAGCAGTTACCAAACGGGACAGCGTACCGGGGAGCTGTTTTTT.

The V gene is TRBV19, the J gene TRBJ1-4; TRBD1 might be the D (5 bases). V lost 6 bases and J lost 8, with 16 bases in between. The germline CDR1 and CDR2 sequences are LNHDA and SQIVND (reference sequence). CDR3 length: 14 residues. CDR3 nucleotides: TGTGCCAGTAGAAACGGACACAGTCGGGAAAAACTGTTTTTT. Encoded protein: CASRNGHSREKLFF.

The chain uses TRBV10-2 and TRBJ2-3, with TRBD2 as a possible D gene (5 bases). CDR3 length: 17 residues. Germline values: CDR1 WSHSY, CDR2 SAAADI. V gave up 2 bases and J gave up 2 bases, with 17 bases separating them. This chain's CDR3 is CASSESGTAYFTDTQYF. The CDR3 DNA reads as TGCGCCAGCAGTGAGAGCGGCACAGCCTATTTCACAGATACGCAGTATTTT.

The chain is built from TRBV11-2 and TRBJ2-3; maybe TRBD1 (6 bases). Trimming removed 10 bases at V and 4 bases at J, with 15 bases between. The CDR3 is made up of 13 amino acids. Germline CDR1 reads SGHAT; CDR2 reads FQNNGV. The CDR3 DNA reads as TGTGCCACGAGAAGGGGGAACGCAGATACGCAGTATTTT. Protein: CATRRGNADTQYF.